Following are 2 T cell receptor beta chains from one sample sequenced in a study of monozygotic twins with inflammatory bowel disease. From the 5' RACE reads, TCRdb lists one entry per CDR3 protein and no DNA. This sample's table reports about 380,000 distinct CDR3 sequences. Specimen: blood. The receptors were sampled from a human donor with ulcerative colitis or Crohn's disease, or a healthy co-twin of an affected twin (not recorded which).

The V gene is TRBV4-3, the J gene TRBJ2-3; TCRdb selects TRBD2, and the lack of DNA leaves this call unchecked. Germline lookup yields CDR1 LGHNA and CDR2 YSLEER. This CDR3 is 20 amino acids long. The CDR3 protein is CASSPRLVSSGGPNTDTQYF.

The rearrangement uses TRBV20-1 and TRBJ1-1. The V gene's germline CDR1 is DFQATT and CDR2 SNEGSKA (reference sequence). The CDR3 length is 15 residues. This CDR3 reads CSARGGRVMNTEAFF.